The 21 T cell receptor beta chains below all came from one sample that was sequenced in a study of blood T cell repertoires in COVID-19. Sequenced by immunoSEQ multiplex PCR; TCRdb stores in-frame clones only, minus some. Here the sample spans 200,000 to 250,000 clones, about 81% being singletons. The source material was peripheral blood. The origin of the receptors is a woman in her seventies with COVID-19, enrolled during active disease.

The gene calls are TRBV5-1 and TRBJ1-5; no clear D. The V end lost 4 bases, the J end lost 1 base, and 12 bases lay between the germline ends. Germline V gene sequence: CDR1 SGHRS, CDR2 YFSETQ. CDR3 size: 15 residues. The CDR3 DNA reads TGCGCCAGCAGCCCCGGAGGTGGAAGCAATCAGCCCCAGCATTTT. Protein product: CASSPGGGSNQPQHF.

V gene TRBV28 combines with J gene TRBJ1-2; possible D gene TRBD1, 6 bases. V shed 2 bases and J shed 1 base, with 11 bases lying between them. The CDR3 is 15 amino acids. Germline values: CDR1 MDHEN, CDR2 SYDVKM. CDR3 nucleotide sequence: TGTGCCAGCAGTTTAACAGGGAACCATAACTATGGCTACACCTTC. Amino acid sequence: CASSLTGNHNYGYTF.

This clone was counted a single time. This rearrangement joins TRBV6-1 to TRBJ1-5; D call uncertain. V lost 2 bases, J lost 7 bases, and 9 bases lay in between. The germline V gene encodes CDR1 MNHNS and CDR2 SASEGT. The CDR3 is 13 residues long. DNA for the CDR3: TGTGCCAGCAGTGAACAGGTCCCCCAGCCCCAGCATTTT. Its translation is CASSEQVPQPQHF.

This chain uses TRBV7-9 with TRBJ2-1; D unresolved. Germline V gene data show CDR1 as SEHNR and CDR2 as FQNEAQ (reference sequence). V lost 5 bases and J lost 4, with 3 bases in between. The CDR3 extends over 11 amino acids. CDR3 in DNA: TGTGCCAGCAGCACATACAATGAGCAGTTCTTC. It encodes CASSTYNEQFF.

J is TRBJ1-6 and V is TRBV6-5; D gene uncertain. In germline, CDR1 is MNHEY, CDR2 SVGAGI. This CDR3 is built from 14 residues. The ends were cut back, 10 bases at V and 3 bases at J, with 13 bases in the middle. The CDR3 DNA reads TGTGCCATCCAACAGATGCACTATAATTCACCCCTCCACTTT. Translation gives CAIQQMHYNSPLHF.

The V and J genes are TRBV7-3 and TRBJ2-1, with a tentative D call TRBD2 (6 bases). The CDR3 contains 13 residues. V lost 4 bases and J 5 bases, leaving 9 bases between the germline ends. Germline CDR1 reads SGHTA; CDR2 reads FQGTGA. CDR3 sequence: CASSSQRDNEQFF. The CDR3 coding sequence is TGTGCCAGCAGCTCCCAGCGGGACAATGAGCAGTTCTTC.

This clone is a singleton in its sample. The chain carries TRBV5-1 and TRBJ2-3, with 9 bases aligning to TRBD1. Trimming at V came to 3 bases and at J to 6 bases, leaving 8 bases not matched to a gene. Germline V CDR1 and CDR2: SGHRS, YFSETQ. The CDR3 runs 15 residues. CDR3 in amino acids: CASSSGTGLGDTQYF. In DNA form, the CDR3 reads TGCGCCAGCAGCTCCGGGACAGGGCTGGGGGATACGCAGTATTTT. The full variable domain, completed using reference TRBV5-1 and TRBJ2-3, is KAGVTQTPRYLIKTRGQQVTLSCSPISGHRSVSWYQQTPGQGLQFLFEYFSETQRNKGNFPGRFSGRQFSNSRSEMNVSTLELGDSALYLCASSSGTGLGDTQYFGPGTRLTVL.

V usage is TRBV12-5 and J usage is TRBJ1-6, with D maybe TRBD1 (5 bases). Germline V gene lookup returns CDR1 LGHNT and CDR2 FRNRAP. There are 14 residues in the CDR3. Trimming removed 1 base from V and 11 bases from J, with 12 bases in between. This CDR3 is CASGLGTGTPPLHF. Here the CDR3 DNA reads TGTGCTAGTGGTTTGGGTACAGGCACCCCACCCCTCCACTTT.

V and J are TRBV14 and TRBJ1-4; the D is unclear. The germline V gene has CDR1 SGHDN and CDR2 FVKESK. The CDR3 runs to 17 residues. The germline V and J ends were trimmed by 1 base and 5 bases, with 17 bases remaining between them. The CDR3 DNA is TGTGCCAGCAGCCAAGTAATCTCCGGGATACCAAATGAAAAACTGTTTTTT. It specifies CASSQVISGIPNEKLFF. Variable domain in full (rest from reference TRBV14 and TRBJ1-4): EAGVTQFPSHSVIEKGQTVTLRCDPISGHDNLYWYRRVMGKEIKFLLHFVKESKQDESGMPNNRFLAERTGGTYSTLKVQPAELEDSGVYFCASSQVISGIPNEKLFFGSGTQLSVL.

The chain employs TRBV29-1 and TRBJ1-4, with a weak D call TRBD1 (5 bases). The V and J ends lost 4 bases and 5 bases respectively, with 8 bases between them. Germline loops: CDR1 SQVTM, CDR2 ANQGSEA. The CDR3 runs to 12 residues. The chain's CDR3 is CSVVGQNEKLFF. The DNA for the CDR3 is TGCAGCGTTGTGGGGCAGAATGAAAAACTGTTTTTT.

This clone came up a few times. The J gene is TRBJ2-3, the V gene TRBV7-2; 9 bases are shared with TRBD2. The CDR3 contains 14 residues. Germline trimming cut 3 bases from V and 3 bases from J; bases unmatched to any gene: 1. Germline V CDR1 and CDR2: SGHTA, FQGNSA. The CDR3 region is CASSLGLATDTQYF. DNA for the CDR3: TGTGCCAGCAGCTTGGGACTAGCAACAGATACGCAGTATTTT. Combining the CDR3 with reference TRBV7-2 and TRBJ2-3 gives the whole variable domain GAGVSQSPSNKVTEKGKDVELRCDPISGHTALYWYRQSLGQGLEFLIYFQGNSAPDKSGLPSDRFSAERTGGSVSTLTIQRTQQEDSAVYLCASSLGLATDTQYFGPGTRLTVL.

The genes are TRBV7-2 and TRBJ1-2; the match to TRBD1 covers 7 bases. V dropped 3 bases and J dropped 6; count of bases not matched to a gene: 7. CDR1 is SGHTA and CDR2 is FQGNSA in the germline V gene. The CDR3 covers 14 residues. The DNA of the CDR3 is TGTGCCAGCAGCTTCGACAGGGTTGTTGATGGCTACACCTTC. Translation gives CASSFDRVVDGYTF. Variable domain in full (rest from reference TRBV7-2 and TRBJ1-2): GAGVSQSPSNKVTEKGKDVELRCDPISGHTALYWYRQSLGQGLEFLIYFQGNSAPDKSGLPSDRFSAERTGGSVSTLTIQRTQQEDSAVYLCASSFDRVVDGYTFGSGTRLTVV.

The gene calls are TRBV24-1 and TRBJ1-2; D is possibly TRBD1 (5 bases). From germline, CDR1 is KGHDR and CDR2 SFDVKD. The V and J ends lost 8 bases and 8 bases respectively, with 14 bases between them. The length of the CDR3 is 12 residues. The CDR3 loop is CATNSGDGGYTF. The CDR3 DNA follows: TGTGCCACCAATAGCGGGGACGGAGGCTACACCTTC.

A note on this clone: The germline gene is not matched at one end of the junction; a read error may be the cause. The rearrangement links TRBV7-9 to TRBJ2-1; 7 bases are shared with TRBD1. The germline V gene has CDR1 SEHNR and CDR2 FQNEAQ (reference sequence). There are 15 residues in the CDR3. CDR3 loop: CASSLETDRQGEEFF. In DNA, the CDR3 is TGTGCCAGCAGCTTAGAGACCGATAGACAGGGTGAGGAGTTCTTC.

The gene calls are TRBV19 and TRBJ2-1; 8 bases agree with TRBD1. CDR1 and CDR2 from the germline V gene are LNHDA and SQIVND (reference sequence). V was clipped by 7 bases and J by 7 bases; unmatched bases: 15. The CDR3 runs to 16 residues. The CDR3 coding sequence is TGTGCCAGTACACCAGGGGGCGCCCGGAGAGAGAATGAGCAGTTCTTC. It is translated as CASTPGGARRENEQFF.

The chain carries TRBV4-1 and TRBJ1-2; D is ambiguous. The ends were cut back, 2 bases at V and 1 base at J, with 8 bases in the middle. The CDR3 sequence is 14 residues long. Germline V gives CDR1 MGHRA, CDR2 YSYEKL. DNA for the CDR3: TGCGCCAGCAGCCAACGAGGGAGTAACTATGGCTACACCTTC. It codes for CASSQRGSNYGYTF.

The chain carries TRBV15 and TRBJ2-5; a weak D match, TRBD2 (5 bases). Between the trimmed V and J ends, which lost 8 bases and 2 bases, there was a span of 12 bases. The germline gives CDR1 LNHNV, CDR2 YYDKDF (reference sequence). The CDR3 consists of 13 residues. The CDR3 DNA follows: TGTGCCACCTCCCGTAGCGCTCAAGAGACCCAGTACTTC. It translates to CATSRSAQETQYF.

The chain is built from TRBV14 and TRBJ2-3, with D possibly TRBD1 on 6 matching bases. Germline V gene data show CDR1 as SGHDN and CDR2 as FVKESK. The CDR3 sequence is 17 residues long. The ends were cut back, 2 bases at V and 6 bases at J, with 21 bases in the middle. The CDR3 nucleotides are TGTGCCAGCAGCCAAATCTCTACAGGGCCATTTCGGGATACGCAGTATTTT. Amino acid sequence: CASSQISTGPFRDTQYF. Full variable domain (outside the CDR3, taken from reference TRBV14 and TRBJ2-3): EAGVTQFPSHSVIEKGQTVTLRCDPISGHDNLYWYRRVMGKEIKFLLHFVKESKQDESGMPNNRFLAERTGGTYSTLKVQPAELEDSGVYFCASSQISTGPFRDTQYFGPGTRLTVL.

V is TRBV7-2 and J is TRBJ2-2; 11 nucleotides match TRBD1. The CDR3 consists of 15 residues. The germline gives CDR1 SGHTA, CDR2 FQGNSA. V was pared by 6 bases and J by 6 bases, with 6 bases of the junction left unmatched. Here the CDR3 DNA reads TGTGCCAGCAGTAGCGGACAGGGGGCGCCCGGGGAGCTGTTTTTT. Translated, it gives CASSSGQGAPGELFF.

This sequence joins TRBV10-1 and TRBJ1-2, with TRBD1 matching over 7 bases. Per germline, CDR1 WNHNN and CDR2 SYGVQD (reference sequence). The CDR3 has 12 residues. The trim removed 7 bases at V and 10 bases at J, leaving 9 bases unmatched. The CDR3 is CASTIRQGPYTF. Written as DNA, the CDR3 is TGCGCCAGCACGATTCGACAGGGCCCCTACACCTTC.

This clone has just one count. The chain recombines TRBV4-3 with TRBJ2-1; TRBD2 aligns across 7 bases. Losses at the gene ends were 4 bases for V and 0 bases for J; bases not matched to a gene: 6. This CDR3 region has 16 residues. Per germline, CDR1 LGHNA and CDR2 YSLEER. The CDR3 DNA reads as TGCGCCAGCAGCCCAGCGGGGCACCACTCCTACAATGAGCAGTTCTTC. Its translation is CASSPAGHHSYNEQFF.